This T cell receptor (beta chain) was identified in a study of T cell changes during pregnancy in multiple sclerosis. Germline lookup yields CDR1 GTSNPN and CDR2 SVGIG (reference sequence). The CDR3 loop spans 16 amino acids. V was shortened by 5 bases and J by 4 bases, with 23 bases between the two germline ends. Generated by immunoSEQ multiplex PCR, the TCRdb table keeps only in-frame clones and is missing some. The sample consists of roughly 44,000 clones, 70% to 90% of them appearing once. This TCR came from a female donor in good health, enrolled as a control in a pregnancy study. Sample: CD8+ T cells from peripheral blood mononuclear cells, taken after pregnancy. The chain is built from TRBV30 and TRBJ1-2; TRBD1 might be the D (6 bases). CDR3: CAWEGALRGGGYGYTF. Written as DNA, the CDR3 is TGTGCCTGGGAAGGGGCGTTGAGGGGGGGAGGCTATGGCTACACCTTC.